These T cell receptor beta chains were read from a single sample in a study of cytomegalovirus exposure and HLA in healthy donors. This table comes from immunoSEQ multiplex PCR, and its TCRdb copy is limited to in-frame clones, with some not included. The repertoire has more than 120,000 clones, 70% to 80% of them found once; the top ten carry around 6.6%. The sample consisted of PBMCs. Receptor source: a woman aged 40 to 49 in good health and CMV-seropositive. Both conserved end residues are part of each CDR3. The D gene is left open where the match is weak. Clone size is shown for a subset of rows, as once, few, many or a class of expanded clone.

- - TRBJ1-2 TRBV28 TGTGCCAGCAGTTTCCCGGCGCGGGGCGGCTACACCTTC CASSFPARGGYTF
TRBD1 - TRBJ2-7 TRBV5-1 TGCGCCAGCAGCTTGAACAGGGGTCCCTACGAGCAGTACTTC CASSLNRGPYEQYF
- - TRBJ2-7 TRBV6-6 TGTGCCAGCGCGAGACACAACGAGCAGTACTTC CASARHNEQYF
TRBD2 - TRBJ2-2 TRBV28 TGTGCCAGCAGTCTAGGACTAGTTGGGGAGCTGTTTTTT CASSLGLVGELFF
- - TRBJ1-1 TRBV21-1 TGTGCCAGCAGCAAAGCGGAGGGCGCAGGAGGCACTGAAGCTTTCTTT CASSKAEGAGGTEAFF
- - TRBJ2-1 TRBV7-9 TGTGCCAGCAGCTTAAGGAGTAGCGGCAATGAGCAGTTCTTC CASSLRSSGNEQFF
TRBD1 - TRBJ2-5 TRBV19 TGTGCCAGTAGGATTAGACAGGGGGCGACAGAGACCCAGTACTTC CASRIRQGATETQYF
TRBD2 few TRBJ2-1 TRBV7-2 TGTGCCAGCAGCTTCATGGGACTAGGAGACAATGAGCAGTTCTTC CASSFMGLGDNEQFF
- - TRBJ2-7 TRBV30 TGTGCCTGGAGTGTATTCGGGAAAGAGGACGAGCAGTACTTC CAWSVFGKEDEQYF
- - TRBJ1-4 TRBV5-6 TGTGCCAGCAGCTTGCAGGTTGTCTCTGAAAAACTGTTTTTT CASSLQVVSEKLFF
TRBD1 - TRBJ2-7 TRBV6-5 TGTGCCAGCAGTTTAGGGGGCTTTTACGAGCAGTACTTC CASSLGGFYEQYF
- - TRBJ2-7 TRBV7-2 TGTGCCAGCAGCTTATCCCACTCCTACGAGCAGTACTTC CASSLSHSYEQYF
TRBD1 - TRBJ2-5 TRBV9 TGTGCCAGCAGCGTAGGGAGCAGCCAGGGGGAAGAGACCCAGTACTTC CASSVGSSQGEETQYF
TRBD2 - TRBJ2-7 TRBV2 TGTGCCAGCAGTCCGGGACTAGCGGGAGGTAGCAACGAGCAGTACTTC CASSPGLAGGSNEQYF
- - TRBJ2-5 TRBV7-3 TGTGCCAGCAGCCTAGGCGGGACGGTGGAGACCCAGTACTTC CASSLGGTVETQYF
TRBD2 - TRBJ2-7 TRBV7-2 TGTGCCAGCAGCCCCGGACTAGCGGGAGTCTACGAGCAGTACTTC CASSPGLAGVYEQYF
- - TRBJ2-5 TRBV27 TGTGCCAGCAGTTTATCGGTGCGGGGCGTGACCCAGTACTTC CASSLSVRGVTQYF
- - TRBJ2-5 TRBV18 TGTGCCAGCTCACCGAGACAAACCCCTCAGGAGACCCAGTACTTC CASSPRQTPQETQYF
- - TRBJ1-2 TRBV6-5 TGTGCCAGCAGCCTATCCTACACAGGGCGGGATGGCTACACCTTC CASSLSYTGRDGYTF
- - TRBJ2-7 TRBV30 TGTGCCTGCGGGCCAGGGGTGTACGAGCAGTACTTC CACGPGVYEQYF
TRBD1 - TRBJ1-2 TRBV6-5 TGTGCCAGCAGTTACAGGGGGCCTCGGGATGGCTACACCTTC CASSYRGPRDGYTF
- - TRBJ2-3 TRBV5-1 TGCGCCAGCAGCTTGACGGGAAACACCGCCGGGGGCACAGATACGCAGTATTTT CASSLTGNTAGGTDTQYF
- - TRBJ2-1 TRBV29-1 TGCAGCGCCCGCCCCAGGGAGGGGGGGCGAGGTGAGCAGTTCTTC CSARPREGGRGEQFF
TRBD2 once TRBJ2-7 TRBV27 TGTGCCAGCAGTACATTAGCGGGAGCGCGCTCCTACGAGCAGTACTTC CASSTLAGARSYEQYF
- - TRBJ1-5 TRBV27 TGTGCCAGCAGTTCCCAGGGAGGACAGCCCCAGCATTTT CASSSQGGQPQHF
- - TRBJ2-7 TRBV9 TGTGCCAGCAGCGTAGATCACAGGGCCGCCTACGAGCAGTACTTC CASSVDHRAAYEQYF
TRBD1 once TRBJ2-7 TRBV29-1 TGCAGCGTGGAACACAGGGGGCCTCCCTACGAGCAGTACTTC CSVEHRGPPYEQYF
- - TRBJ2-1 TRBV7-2 TGTGCCAGCAGCCCAGGAGGCTACCACAATGAGCAGTTCTTC CASSPGGYHNEQFF
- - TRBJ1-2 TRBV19 TGTGCCAGCGAGTCTAACTATGGCTACACCTTC CASESNYGYTF
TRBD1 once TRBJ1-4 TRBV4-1 TGCGCCAGCAGTCCGAAGGACAGGGAAGGGGAAAAACTGTTTTTT CASSPKDREGEKLFF
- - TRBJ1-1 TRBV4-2 TGTGCCAGCAGCCAACGGGAGAGTGAAGCTTTCTTT CASSQRESEAFF
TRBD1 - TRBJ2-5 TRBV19 TGTGCCAGTAGTATCCCGGGACAGAAGACCCAGTACTTC CASSIPGQKTQYF
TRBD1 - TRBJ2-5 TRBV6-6 TGTGCCAGCACCCGACAGGGGAGTTTTGAGACCCAGTACTTC CASTRQGSFETQYF
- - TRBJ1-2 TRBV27 TGTGCCTGGTTGGGCGGCTACACCTTC CAWLGGYTF
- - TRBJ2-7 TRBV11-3 TGTGCCAGCAGCTTAGGCTCGGGTGTCTCCTACGAGCAGTACTTC CASSLGSGVSYEQYF
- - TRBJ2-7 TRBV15 TGTGCCACCTCCTGGACTGTTAGCTCCTACGAGCAGTACTTC CATSWTVSSYEQYF
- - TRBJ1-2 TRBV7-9 TGTGCCAGCAGCTTAATGCAGAATGGCTACACCTTC CASSLMQNGYTF
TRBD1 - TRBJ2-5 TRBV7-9 TGTGCCAGCAGCTTAGTGGCAGGGGGCTGGGAGACCCAGTACTTC CASSLVAGGWETQYF
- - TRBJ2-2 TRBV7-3 TGTGCCAGCAGCTTAGGTAGCGGCGGGGAGCTGTTTTTT CASSLGSGGELFF
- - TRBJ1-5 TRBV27 TGTGCCAGCCGGGCGGTCAGGGGTGAAGGTCAGCCCCAGCATTTT CASRAVRGEGQPQHF
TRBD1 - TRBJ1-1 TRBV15 TGTGCCACCAGCAGAGATACAGGGGGCGGCACTGAAGCTTTCTTT CATSRDTGGGTEAFF
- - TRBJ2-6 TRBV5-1 TGCGCCAGCTCTTATAACGACTACTCTGGGGCCAACGTCCTGACTTTC CASSYNDYSGANVLTF
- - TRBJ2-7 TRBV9 TGTGCCAGCAGCGTTTCAGGCGGGACGGGCGAGCAGTACTTC CASSVSGGTGEQYF
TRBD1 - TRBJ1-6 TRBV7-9 TGTGCCAGCAGCCCACCCCCGGGGACAGGTTATTCACCCCTCCACTTT CASSPPPGTGYSPLHF
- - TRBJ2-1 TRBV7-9 TGTGCCAGCAGCTTAGGGACTTCGTTTAGCAATGAGCAGTTCTTC CASSLGTSFSNEQFF
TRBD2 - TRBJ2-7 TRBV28 TGTGCCAGCAGTTTCGAAATTGGGAATAGCGGGAACTACGAGCAGTACTTC CASSFEIGNSGNYEQYF
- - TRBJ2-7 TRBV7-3 TGTGCCAGCAGCTCCTACCCCGGTTACGAGCAGTACTTC CASSSYPGYEQYF
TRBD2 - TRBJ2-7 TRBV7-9 TGTGCCAGCAGCCTGACAGAACTAGCGGGAGATGAGCAGTACTTC CASSLTELAGDEQYF
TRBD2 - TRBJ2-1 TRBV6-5 TGTGCCAGCAGTAGACTAGCGGCTCCTCGGAATGAGCAGTTCTTC CASSRLAAPRNEQFF
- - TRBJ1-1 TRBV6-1 TGTGCCAGCAAGGAGGGTACCAGTGAAGCTTTCTTT CASKEGTSEAFF
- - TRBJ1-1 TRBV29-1 TGCAGCGTTGGAGACACTGAAGCTTTCTTT CSVGDTEAFF